Listed below are T cell receptor beta chains from one sample, sequenced in a study of blood T cell repertoires in COVID-19. Data came from immunoSEQ multiplex PCR; TCRdb stores just in-frame clones and leaves some out. In the table there are roughly 300,000 clones, more than 70% of which are singletons. The sequencing input was peripheral blood. Receptor source: a woman between 45 and 60 years old with acute or convalescent COVID-19. The CDR3 runs from the conserved cysteine through the conserved F or W. A D gene is named only where the DNA matches it firmly. Clone sizes are given selectively: once, few, many, or a class where the clone is expanded.

j_gene,d_gene,abundance,v_gene,CDR3aa,CDR3nt
TRBJ2-3,.,.,TRBV9,CASSVDLAHTDTQYF,TGTGCCAGCAGCGTAGATTTAGCGCACACAGATACGCAGTATTTT
TRBJ2-2,TRBD1,.,TRBV24-1,CATSDHGTGATGELFF,TGTGCCACCAGTGATCACGGGACAGGGGCCACCGGGGAGCTGTTTTTT
TRBJ1-1,TRBD1,.,TRBV19,CASTSTGADTEAFF,TGTGCCAGTACCTCTACAGGGGCGGACACTGAAGCTTTCTTT
TRBJ2-5,TRBD2,.,TRBV7-9,CASSQAGGGETQYF,TGTGCCAGCAGCCAAGCGGGGGGTGGGGAGACCCAGTACTTC
TRBJ2-1,.,once,TRBV7-2,CASSLVYSLLPSYNEQFF,TGTGCCAGCAGCTTAGTGTACAGCTTATTGCCTTCCTACAATGAGCAGTTCTTC
TRBJ2-7,.,.,TRBV9,CASSPGQNYEQYF,TGTGCCAGCAGCCCCGGACAGAACTACGAGCAGTACTTC
TRBJ1-1,.,.,TRBV10-3,CAISVTGRDTEAFF,TGTGCCATCAGTGTAACCGGGAGGGACACTGAAGCTTTCTTT
TRBJ2-3,.,.,TRBV30,CAWSVGQGGADTQYF,TGTGCCTGGAGTGTCGGACAGGGAGGGGCAGATACGCAGTATTTT
TRBJ2-1,TRBD2,.,TRBV10-3,CAISETSGKNEQFF,TGTGCCATCAGTGAGACTAGCGGGAAGAATGAGCAGTTCTTC
TRBJ2-1,.,few,TRBV5-5,CASRIDSYNEQFF,TGTGCCAGCAGGATCGACAGTTACAATGAGCAGTTCTTC
TRBJ2-2,TRBD1,once,TRBV30,CAWSEAGGTGELFF,TGTGCCTGGAGCGAGGCAGGGGGAACCGGGGAGCTGTTTTTT
TRBJ2-3,TRBD1,.,TRBV7-9,CASSSDRERDTQYF,TGTGCCAGCAGTTCGGACAGGGAGAGAGATACGCAGTATTTT
TRBJ2-3,TRBD1,.,TRBV24-1,CATSSGQGGDTQYF,TGTGCCACCAGCTCGGGACAGGGGGGGGATACGCAGTATTTT
TRBJ1-6,TRBD1,few,TRBV19,CASSPRQGGSPLHF,TGTGCCAGTAGTCCTAGACAGGGGGGATCACCCCTCCACTTT
TRBJ2-1,.,.,TRBV19,CASSREERYNEQFF,TGTGCCAGTAGTAGGGAGGAGCGTTACAATGAGCAGTTCTTC
TRBJ1-1,.,.,TRBV27,CASSLSGMNTEAFF,TGTGCCAGCAGTTTAAGTGGCATGAACACTGAAGCTTTCTTT
TRBJ1-1,TRBD1,.,TRBV29-1,CSVEGAGGSTEAFF,TGCAGCGTTGAAGGGGCAGGGGGGAGCACTGAAGCTTTCTTT
TRBJ2-3,.,few,TRBV5-1,CASSLGGSTGTDTQYF,TGCGCCAGCAGCCTCGGGGGTTCAACGGGCACAGATACGCAGTATTTT
TRBJ2-3,TRBD2,.,TRBV5-1,CASSKTSSPRRTDTQYF,TGCGCCAGCAGCAAGACTAGCTCCCCCCGTCGGACAGATACGCAGTATTTT
TRBJ1-2,.,.,TRBV3-1/TRBV3-2,CASSLDGSRNVYTF,TGTGCCAGCAGCCTGGACGGGAGTCGGAATGTCTACACCTTC
TRBJ1-1,.,.,TRBV6-1,CASSENGRGGGTEAFF,TGTGCCAGCAGTGAAAACGGGCGGGGTGGTGGCACTGAAGCTTTCTTT
TRBJ2-5,.,.,TRBV7-2,CASSLGGLGSETQYF,TGTGCCAGCAGCTTAGGGGGCTTAGGGTCCGAGACCCAGTACTTC
TRBJ2-7,.,.,TRBV7-9,CASSPDNNEQYF,TGTGCCAGCAGCCCAGACAATAACGAGCAGTACTTC
TRBJ1-1,.,.,TRBV12-3/TRBV12-4,CASSLKGITEAFF,TGTGCCAGCAGTTTAAAGGGGATCACTGAAGCTTTCTTT
TRBJ2-2,.,.,TRBV30,CAWGQAFGELFF,TGTGCCTGGGGTCAGGCTTTCGGGGAGCTGTTTTTT
TRBJ1-1,TRBD1,.,TRBV2,CASRRQGGTGRNTEAFF,TGTGCCAGCAGGAGACAGGGGGGGACGGGCAGGAACACTGAAGCTTTCTTT
TRBJ2-1,TRBD2,.,TRBV25-1,CASSEIAGGSYNEQFF,TGTGCCAGCAGTGAGATAGCGGGAGGAAGCTACAATGAGCAGTTCTTC
TRBJ2-1,TRBD2,.,TRBV5-4,CASSLGLAENEQFF,TGTGCCAGCAGCTTGGGACTAGCGGAAAATGAGCAGTTCTTC
TRBJ1-2,.,.,TRBV2,CASLQTSNYGYTF,TGTGCCAGCCTCCAGACATCTAACTATGGCTACACCTTC
TRBJ2-5,.,.,TRBV5-1,CASSLFQGPETQYF,TGCGCCAGCAGCTTGTTTCAGGGCCCAGAGACCCAGTACTTC
TRBJ1-1,.,.,TRBV18,CASSGQFEAFF,TGTGCCAGCTCAGGTCAGTTTGAAGCTTTCTTT